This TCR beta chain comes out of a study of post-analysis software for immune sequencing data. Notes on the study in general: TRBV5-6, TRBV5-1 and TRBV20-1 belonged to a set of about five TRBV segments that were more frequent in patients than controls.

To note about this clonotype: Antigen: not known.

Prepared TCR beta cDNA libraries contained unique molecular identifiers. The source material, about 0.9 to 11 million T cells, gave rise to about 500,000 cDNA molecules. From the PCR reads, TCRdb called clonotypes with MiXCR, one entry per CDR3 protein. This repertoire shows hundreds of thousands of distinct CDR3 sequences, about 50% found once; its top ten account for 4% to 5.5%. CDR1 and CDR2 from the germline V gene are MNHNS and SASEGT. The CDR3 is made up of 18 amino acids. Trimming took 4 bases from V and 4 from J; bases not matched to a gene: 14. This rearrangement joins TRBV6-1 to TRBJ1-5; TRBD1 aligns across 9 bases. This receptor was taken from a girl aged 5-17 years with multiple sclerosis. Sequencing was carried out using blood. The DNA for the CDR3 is TGTGCCAGCAGTGGATATCGCGGGACAGGGTACCGGAATCAGCCCCAGCATTTT. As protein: CASSGYRGTGYRNQPQHF.